This T cell receptor (beta chain) was identified in a study of cytomegalovirus exposure and HLA in healthy donors. General study results and limits: According to a later analysis, most TCR beta chains associated with CMV appeared HLA-restricted. The study recorded some 160 TCR beta chains that were cytomegalovirus-associated. Earlier findings revealed that most TCR beta V segments proved productive either about 90% or about 30% of the time.

V was clipped by 0 bases and J by 1 base, with 5 bases between them. CDR3 length: 15 amino acids. Per germline, CDR1 SGHRS and CDR2 YFSETQ. Comments on this clone: Its cognate antigen is unknown.

The primer mix had 60 Vbeta and 13 Jbeta primers. Libraries were prepared by immunoSEQ multiplex PCR; TCRdb keeps only in-frame clonotypes and omits some of them. This sample has about 200,000 clones, with 87% found just once. The clonotype comes from a man aged 30-40 years in good health and CMV-seronegative. Input material: PBMCs. The V gene is TRBV5-1, the J gene TRBJ2-6, with D hard to call. CDR3 DNA: TGCGCCAGCAGCTTGGTTCCTTCTGGGGCCAACGTCCTGACTTTC. This codes for CASSLVPSGANVLTF.